This TCR beta chain was recovered during a study of blood T cell repertoires in COVID-19. Some clones are missing from TCRdb's copy, which holds only in-frame ones; the method was immunoSEQ multiplex PCR. The sample lists about 150,000 clones, approximately 90% seen once, with 2.5% to 3.5% in the top ten. The V gene's germline CDR1 is LGHDT and CDR2 YNNKEL (reference sequence). CDR3 length: 12 amino acids. Trimming stripped 5 bases from V and 0 bases from J, with 4 bases between. The chain joins TRBV3-1 (or the pseudogene TRBV3-2) to TRBJ1-2; D remains ambiguous. The origin of this receptor is a woman between 55 and 75 years old with active COVID-19. Material: peripheral blood. The CDR3, as DNA: TGTGCCAGCAGCAGCTCTAACTATGGCTACACCTTC. Translation: CASSSSNYGYTF.